Detailed here is one T cell receptor beta chain. Its specificity is not known. Some clones are missing from TCRdb's copy, which holds only in-frame ones; the method was immunoSEQ multiplex PCR. The sample carries 300,000 to 400,000 clones, around 81% recorded once. The V and J ends lost 10 bases and 7 bases respectively, with 21 bases between them. This CDR3 has 14 residues. Germline V gene sequence: CDR1 KGHSH, CDR2 LQKENI. The data originate from a study of Ad26.COV2.S vaccination and SARS-CoV-2 variants. Study-wide results and caveats: Overall T cell responses may have been underestimated by the analyses of TCR breadth and depth. Ad26.COV2.S recipients had broader spike-specific TCRs (P = 0.0014).

Treatment reported: roughly 19 received Ad26.COV2.S at low or high dose, single or two shots; 5 received placebo; per-sample allocation not given. Day 63 after the first injection of vaccine or placebo was the sampling time. Boston supplied an adult donor aged 18-55 years. The origin of this receptor is a person between 18 and 59 years old who received the Ad26.COV2.S COVID-19 vaccine or a placebo. Sequenced here: peripheral blood, sampled in a trial of Ad26.COV2.S vaccine versus placebo. This chain uses TRBV18 with TRBJ2-3; either TRBD1 or TRBD2 may fit D (6 bases each). CDR3 loop: CATLGRTGDNTQYF. The CDR3 bases are TGTGCCACCCTCGGACGAACGGGGGACAATACGCAGTATTTT.